The 26 T cell receptor beta chains listed next were all sequenced from one sample in a study of OX40 agonist ivuxolimab in advanced cancers. The protocol was immunoSEQ multiplex PCR, while the TCRdb copy is restricted to in-frame clones and leaves out a portion. Of 10,000 to 15,000 clones listed, roughly 80% are singletons. This specimen was CD4+ or CD8+ T cells sorted from blood, taken in a trial of the OX40 agonist ivuxolimab. All receptors derive from an adult with an advanced solid tumor such as melanoma, head and neck, liver or kidney cancer.

There are a few counts of this clone. The chain is built from TRBV15 and TRBJ2-7; 8 nucleotides line up with TRBD1. The CDR3 is 14 residues long. Germline V gene sequence: CDR1 LNHNV, CDR2 YYDKDF (reference sequence). The J segment lost 3 bases and the V segment lost 3 bases, leaving 4 bases of the junction unmatched. CDR3 nucleotide sequence: TGTGCCACCAGCAGGGAAGGGACAGGCTACGAGCAGTACTTC. Residues: CATSREGTGYEQYF.

The rearrangement uses TRBV9 and TRBJ2-3; D unclear. This CDR3 is built from 12 residues. Per germline, CDR1 SGDLS and CDR2 YYNGEE. With 0 bases removed from V and 4 bases from J, the gap between germline ends came to 3 bases. The CDR3: CASSVGADTQYF. In DNA, the CDR3 is TGTGCCAGCAGCGTAGGGGCAGATACGCAGTATTTT. Using reference TRBV9 and TRBJ2-3 for the parts outside the CDR3, the full variable domain is DSGVTQTPKHLITATGQRVTLRCSPRSGDLSVYWYQQSLDQGLQFLIQYYNGEERAKGNILERFSAQQFPDLHSELNLSSLELGDSALYFCASSVGADTQYFGPGTRLTVL.

The chain links TRBV11-1 to TRBJ2-7; D might be TRBD1 (6 bases). Germline V gene sequence: CDR1 SGHAT, CDR2 FQDESV (reference sequence). V was shortened by 5 bases and J by 6 bases, with 20 bases between the two germline ends. CDR3 length: 15 amino acids. CDR3 sequence: CASSPRAVTQGEQYF. In DNA, the CDR3 is TGTGCCAGCAGCCCTAGAGCGGTGACACAGGGCGAGCAGTACTTC.

The genes are TRBV14 and TRBJ2-5; 10 nucleotides line up with TRBD1. The germline gives CDR1 SGHDN, CDR2 FVKESK. CDR3 length: 14 residues. V lost 5 bases, J lost 11 bases, and 11 bases stayed unmatched. For the CDR3, the DNA is TGTGCCAGCAGCGGTGACAGGGGGCCGAGGGAGCAGTACTTC. Encoded protein: CASSGDRGPREQYF.

The chain uses TRBV7-3 and TRBJ2-3; D is unclear. The CDR3 runs to 13 residues. Germline CDR1 SGHTA, CDR2 FQGTGA. Trimming removed 3 bases at V and 1 base at J, with 5 bases between. This chain's CDR3 is CASSFGGTDTQYF. The CDR3, as DNA: TGTGCCAGCAGCTTCGGCGGCACAGATACGCAGTATTTT. The full variable domain, in which reference TRBV7-3 and TRBJ2-3 provide the parts outside the CDR3, is GAGVSQTPSNKVTEKGKYVELRCDPISGHTALYWYRQSLGQGPEFLIYFQGTGAADDSGLPNDRFFAVRPEGSVSTLKIQRTERGDSAVYLCASSFGGTDTQYFGPGTRLTVL.

This chain uses TRBV4-1 with TRBJ2-2, with D unresolved. From germline, CDR1 is MGHRA and CDR2 YSYEKL. The CDR3 consists of 14 residues. V dropped 1 base and J dropped 2 bases, with 5 bases sitting between them. CDR3 sequence reads: CASSQGPNTGELFF. The CDR3 nucleotides read TGCGCCAGCAGCCAAGGTCCTAACACCGGGGAGCTGTTTTTT.

The rearrangement uses TRBV5-6 and TRBJ1-2, with TRBD1 identical over 8 bases. The length of the CDR3 is 14 residues. CDR1 is SGHDT, CDR2 YYEEEE, per germline. J was trimmed by 4 bases and V by 0 bases; bases with no gene match: 2. The CDR3 sequence: CASSLAGTGYGYTF. DNA of the CDR3: TGTGCCAGCAGCTTGGCAGGGACAGGCTATGGCTACACCTTC.

The J gene is TRBJ2-7, the V gene TRBV7-6; maybe TRBD2 (6 bases). This CDR3 has 12 residues. Deletions cut 5 bases from V and 3 bases from J, with 8 bases between. Germline V CDR1 and CDR2: SGHVS, FNYEAQ. CDR3 region: CASSGAGYEQYF. Here the CDR3 DNA reads TGTGCCAGCAGCGGAGCGGGCTACGAGCAGTACTTC.

The V and J genes are TRBV5-1 and TRBJ2-5; no clear D. The CDR3 has 14 residues. Germline lookup yields CDR1 SGHRS and CDR2 YFSETQ. Trimming left V 0 bases short and J 4 bases short, with 10 bases between. CDR3 sequence reads: CASSLAPHGETQYF. The CDR3 nucleotides are TGCGCCAGCAGCTTGGCCCCCCACGGAGAGACCCAGTACTTC.

The V call is TRBV19, the J call TRBJ1-1; no reliable D call. From germline, CDR1 is LNHDA and CDR2 SQIVND (reference sequence). This CDR3 spans 13 amino acids. Trimming pared 4 bases from V and 3 bases from J, leaving 9 bases between. CDR3 DNA sequence: TGTGCCAGTAGTACCCATTTGGACACTGAAGCTTTCTTT. Translated, it gives CASSTHLDTEAFF.

V is TRBV9 and J is TRBJ2-3, with TRBD1 matching 9 bases. V shed 0 bases, J shed 7 bases, and the junction held 15 bases outside the gene matches. CDR3 length: 18 residues. Germline CDR1 SGDLS, CDR2 YYNGEE. DNA of the CDR3: TGTGCCAGCAGCGTAGTGGGAGAACCGGGACAGGGAATTTATACGCAGTATTTT. Residues: CASSVVGEPGQGIYTQYF.

The genes are TRBV28 and TRBJ1-5, with 8 bases identical to TRBD1. This CDR3 has 14 residues. CDR1 is MDHEN, CDR2 SYDVKM, per germline. Trimming cost V 6 bases and J 7 bases; bases outside gene matches: 8. CDR3 DNA: TGTGCCAGCAGGTCGACAGGGGCTAACCAGCCCCAGCATTTT. This translates into CASRSTGANQPQHF.

The chain uses TRBV5-6 and TRBJ1-2, with no clear D. V lost 0 bases and J 7 bases, leaving 4 bases between the germline ends. This CDR3 spans 11 amino acids. The germline V gene encodes CDR1 SGHDT and CDR2 YYEEEE. The CDR3 sequence is CASSLGGGYTF. The CDR3 DNA reads as TGTGCCAGCAGCTTGGGAGGTGGCTACACCTTC.

This sequence joins TRBV9 and TRBJ2-3, with 12 bases identical to TRBD2. CDR3 length: 16 residues. The V and J ends lost 0 bases and 3 bases, in that order; junction bases with no gene match: 2. The germline V gene has CDR1 SGDLS and CDR2 YYNGEE. CDR3 sequence: CASSVGTSGNTDTQYF. CDR3 bases: TGTGCCAGCAGCGTAGGGACTAGCGGGAATACAGATACGCAGTATTTT.

This clone is large within its sample. The CDR3 region has the DNA TGTGCCAGCAGTTCAAACCACGACAGGGCGGGCACAGATACGCAGTATTTT. It specifies CASSSNHDRAGTDTQYF. This chain uses TRBV28 with TRBJ2-3; 7 positions agree with TRBD1. The CDR3 sequence is 17 residues long. Germline V gene sequence: CDR1 MDHEN, CDR2 SYDVKM. V was clipped by 4 bases and J by 1 base; unmatched bases: 11.

This clone occurred once. The V and J genes are TRBV5-4 and TRBJ2-1; D tentatively reads TRBD1 or TRBD2 (6 bases each). Deletions cut 4 bases from V and 13 bases from J, with 12 bases between. The CDR3 consists of 11 residues. Germline V lookup: CDR1 SGHNT, CDR2 YYREEE (reference sequence). The CDR3 DNA is TGTGCCAGCAGCCGGGGGCCGGGCCAGTTCTTC. Translated: CASSRGPGQFF.

V gene TRBV9 combines with J gene TRBJ2-7, with 9 bases matching TRBD2. With V trimmed by 4 bases and J by 4 bases, 9 bases remained unmatched. Germline V CDR1 and CDR2: SGDLS, YYNGEE. The CDR3 is 15 residues long. CDR3: CASSPPSGRRYEQYF. The CDR3 DNA reads TGTGCCAGCAGCCCCCCCAGCGGGAGGCGATACGAGCAGTACTTC. Complete variable domain (other parts from reference TRBV9 and TRBJ2-7): DSGVTQTPKHLITATGQRVTLRCSPRSGDLSVYWYQQSLDQGLQFLIQYYNGEERAKGNILERFSAQQFPDLHSELNLSSLELGDSALYFCASSPPSGRRYEQYFGPGTRLTVT.

V usage is TRBV14 and J usage is TRBJ2-7, with D possibly matching TRBD2 (5 bases). Trimming shortened V by 4 bases and J by 3 bases, and 10 bases separated the two germline ends. The CDR3 covers 13 residues. Germline values: CDR1 SGHDN, CDR2 FVKESK. This chain's CDR3 is CASSPRTFYEQYF. The CDR3 DNA reads TGTGCCAGCAGCCCACGGACTTTCTACGAGCAGTACTTC.

The chain uses TRBV11-3 and TRBJ1-1; no clear D. This CDR3 comprises 17 residues. Germline V gene data show CDR1 as SGHNT and CDR2 as YENEEA. V dropped 6 bases and J dropped 5 bases, with 25 bases sitting between them. The CDR3 DNA follows: TGTGCCAGCAGAGCTTCTCTGGTGGGTGGCGCGATGACTGAAGCTTTCTTT. Its translation is CASRASLVGGAMTEAFF.

This chain uses TRBV28 with TRBJ1-4, with D uncertain. The CDR3 loop spans 15 amino acids. Trimming cost V 3 bases and J 3 bases, with 11 bases left between them. Germline CDR1 and CDR2: MDHEN and SYDVKM. CDR3 in amino acids: CASSFQARANEKLFF. The CDR3 DNA follows: TGTGCCAGCAGTTTTCAGGCGCGGGCTAATGAAAAACTGTTTTTT. Complete variable domain (other parts from reference TRBV28 and TRBJ1-4): DVKVTQSSRYLVKRTGEKVFLECVQDMDHENMFWYRQDPGLGLRLIYFSYDVKMKEKGDIPEGYSVSREKKERFSLILESASTNQTSMYLCASSFQARANEKLFFGSGTQLSVL.

The chain couples TRBV4-2 to TRBJ1-1; D remains ambiguous. Germline V gives CDR1 LGHNA, CDR2 YNFKEQ. V was shortened by 8 bases and J by 1 base, with 8 bases between the two germline ends. This CDR3 region has 12 residues. DNA for the CDR3: TGTGCCAGCGGGAGAGAGAACACTGAAGCTTTCTTT. It yields the protein CASGRENTEAFF.

The chain carries TRBV7-9 and TRBJ2-2; weak D call: TRBD2 (5 bases). Germline V gene sequence: CDR1 SEHNR, CDR2 FQNEAQ (reference sequence). The CDR3 spans 16 residues. Deletions cut 5 bases from V and 6 bases from J, with 19 bases between. DNA of the CDR3: TGTGCCAGCAGCCCACGGGGTGGGCCAGGCGCCGGGGAGCTGTTTTTT. This translates into CASSPRGGPGAGELFF. The full variable domain, with the rest looked up from reference TRBV7-9 and TRBJ2-2, is DTGVSQNPRHKITKRGQNVTFRCDPISEHNRLYWYRQTLGQGPEFLTYFQNEAQLEKSRLLSDRFSAERPKGSFSTLEIQRTEQGDSAMYLCASSPRGGPGAGELFFGEGSRLTVL.

This clone was seen a handful of times. The sample holds other DNA sequences that translate to the same CDR3. The J gene is TRBJ1-2, the V gene TRBV29-1; no definite D call. This CDR3 is built from 12 residues. V was shortened by 0 bases and J by 4 bases, with 6 bases between the two germline ends. Looked up from germline, CDR1 is SQVTM and CDR2 is ANQGSEA. CDR3 in DNA: TGCAGCGTTGAAGATCACAGCTATGGCTACACCTTC. Its translation is CSVEDHSYGYTF.

This clone was seen a handful of times. The chain has TRBV27 and TRBJ2-5; 10 positions match TRBD2. Looked up from germline, CDR1 is MNHEY and CDR2 is SMNVEV (reference sequence). There are 15 residues in the CDR3. The ends lost 5 bases at V and 5 bases at J; junction bases unmatched: 8. CDR3 nucleotides: TGTGCCAGCAGTAAAGCGGGAGGGGGCCTGGAGACCCAGTACTTC. Its protein product is CASSKAGGGLETQYF.

The chain is built from TRBV10-1 and TRBJ1-1; D perhaps matches TRBD1 (6 bases). Per the germline V gene, CDR1 is WNHNN and CDR2 is SYGVQD (reference sequence). V was clipped by 3 bases and J by 4 bases, with 15 bases between them. The length of the CDR3 is 15 residues. The CDR3 loop reads CASSENPRGITEAFF. CDR3 nucleotide sequence: TGCGCCAGCAGTGAAAACCCCAGGGGTATCACTGAAGCTTTCTTT.

This clone has a single count. The chain carries TRBV28 and TRBJ2-2; 9 nucleotides match TRBD1. The V segment lost 3 bases and the J segment 5 bases; nucleotides outside the gene matches: 4. The CDR3 spans 15 residues. Germline CDR1 reads MDHEN; CDR2 reads SYDVKM. The CDR3 here is CASSFRTGVTGELFF. The CDR3 nucleotides read TGTGCCAGCAGTTTCCGGACAGGGGTAACCGGGGAGCTGTTTTTT.